Each of the 32 T cell receptor beta chains below was sequenced from the same sample in a study of blood T cell repertoires in COVID-19 (dated by TCRdb to about 2020). Library creation used the immunoSEQ multiplex PCR assay. TCRdb stores this immuneACCESS table with in-frame sequences only. Part of the clones is absent; in the studies checked, under half of the shortfall reflects unresolved V genes, and no reason is known for the rest. The sample table contains roughly 400,000 clones; only one count was recorded for around 90% of them. The top ten clonotypes cover 2% to 2.5% of the sample. Sequencing used PBMCs or T cells enriched from blood (not recorded which). These receptors originate from a woman in her thirties or forties with acute COVID-19.

This chain links TRBV2 with TRBJ2-2, with D possibly being TRBD2 (7 bases). The CDR3 sequence is 15 residues long. The V and J ends lost 10 bases and 5 bases respectively, with 20 bases between them. Germline CDR1 and CDR2: SNHLY and FYNNEI. The CDR3 sequence: CATPGRGKRTGELFF. The CDR3 DNA reads as TGTGCCACCCCAGGGAGGGGGAAGAGAACCGGGGAGCTGTTTTTT.

This chain connects TRBV24-1 to TRBJ2-5, with D hard to call. Between the trimmed V and J ends, which lost 4 bases and 2 bases, there was a span of 7 bases. Germline values: CDR1 KGHDR, CDR2 SFDVKD. There are 13 residues in the CDR3. CDR3 bases: TGTGCCACCAGTGACGGTCATCAAGAGACCCAGTACTTC. This codes for CATSDGHQETQYF.

The sample holds one count of this clone. CDR3 nucleotides: TGTGCCAGCAGCCAGACAGACAATCAGCCCCAGCATTTT. It translates to CASSQTDNQPQHF. The chain couples TRBV7-8 to TRBJ1-5, with a possible D match to TRBD1 (5 bases). The germline V and J ends were trimmed by 5 bases and 3 bases, with 8 bases remaining between them. CDR3 length equals 13 residues. Germline V CDR1 and CDR2: SGHVS, FQNEAQ.

This chain joins TRBV5-4 and TRBJ1-1, with TRBD1 identical over 7 bases. Trimming at V came to 0 bases and at J to 2 bases, leaving 19 bases not matched to a gene. The length of the CDR3 is 20 residues. Germline CDR1 and CDR2: SGHNT and YYREEE (reference sequence). The CDR3 is CASSLAGRTDRVGGNTEAFF. The CDR3 DNA reads as TGTGCCAGCAGCTTGGCCGGTCGCACCGACAGGGTAGGAGGTAACACTGAAGCTTTCTTT.

CDR3 in amino acids: CASSDPRQGADEQYF. The CDR3 bases are TGTGCCAGTAGTGACCCCCGCCAGGGGGCAGACGAGCAGTACTTC. This chain joins TRBV19 and TRBJ2-7; 8 nucleotides align to TRBD1. Looked up from germline, CDR1 is LNHDA and CDR2 is SQIVND (reference sequence). CDR3 length: 15 residues. V was clipped by 5 bases and J by 5 bases; unmatched bases: 11.

J is TRBJ2-1 and V is TRBV21-1; the table's D call of TRBD2 was not tested on the DNA. TRBV21-1 is a listed pseudogene. The CDR3 spans 17 residues. In nucleotides, the CDR3 is TGTGCCAGCAGCCCTCATGGGTGCGGGGTTTACTACAATGAGCAGTTCTTC. Its translation: CASSPHGCGVYYNEQFF.

The chain links TRBV27 to TRBJ2-6; 11 bases align to TRBD1. CDR3 length: 16 amino acids. The V and J ends lost 6 bases and 2 bases, in that order; junction bases with no gene match: 3. Per the germline V gene, CDR1 is MNHEY and CDR2 is SMNVEV (reference sequence). The CDR3 DNA reads as TGTGCCAGCAGGCGGACAGGGGGCACTGGGGCCAACGTCCTGACTTTC. This sequence encodes CASRRTGGTGANVLTF.

CDR3 sequence: CASSLAGDSSYEQYF. Written as DNA, the CDR3 is TGTGCCAGCAGCTTAGCGGGAGATAGCTCCTACGAGCAGTACTTC. The genes are TRBV7-9 and TRBJ2-7; D possibly corresponds to TRBD2 (5 bases). V was pared by 0 bases and J by 0 bases, with 9 bases between. The CDR3 covers 15 residues. Per germline, CDR1 SEHNR and CDR2 FQNEAQ (reference sequence).

V usage is TRBV23-1 and J usage is TRBJ1-1, with D possibly TRBD1 on 6 matching bases. TRBV23-1 is an open reading frame whose function is uncertain. Deletions cut 1 base from V and 3 bases from J, with 15 bases between. The CDR3 has 16 residues. The CDR3 reads CASSQLGAGWDTEAFF. CDR3 sequence (DNA): TGCGCCAGCAGTCAATTGGGGGCAGGGTGGGACACTGAAGCTTTCTTT.

J is TRBJ1-5 and V is TRBV18, with D perhaps TRBD1 (6 bases). Germline CDR1 KGHSH, CDR2 LQKENI. The CDR3 extends over 14 amino acids. V was shortened by 4 bases and J by 2 bases, with 9 bases between the two germline ends. The CDR3 coding sequence is TGTGCCAGCTCACGACAGGACCGCAATCAGCCCCAGCATTTT. It translates to CASSRQDRNQPQHF.

The chain is built from TRBV7-9 and TRBJ1-6; 8 bases are a match to TRBD1. The CDR3 has 15 amino acids. The germline gives CDR1 SEHNR, CDR2 FQNEAQ (reference sequence). The J segment lost 7 bases and the V segment lost 6 bases, leaving 8 bases of the junction unmatched. The CDR3 loop is CASSPGQENNSPLHF. In nucleotides, the CDR3 is TGTGCCAGCAGTCCGGGACAGGAGAACAATTCACCCCTCCACTTT.

This chain uses TRBV29-1 with TRBJ1-2, with 7 bases fitting TRBD1. CDR1 is SQVTM and CDR2 is ANQGSEA in the germline V gene. The CDR3 runs to 13 residues. Trimming removed 6 bases from V and 7 bases from J; junction bases left unmatched: 11. The DNA for the CDR3 is TGCAGCGTGTACAGGGGTTCCGATCCTGGCTACACCTTC. Translating it yields CSVYRGSDPGYTF.

This clone was found a few times. This chain uses TRBV19 with TRBJ2-2, with D maybe TRBD1 (6 bases). This CDR3 has 15 amino acids. Germline-derived CDR1 and CDR2 are LNHDA and SQIVND (reference sequence). V lost 2 bases and J 6 bases, leaving 13 bases between the germline ends. This CDR3 is CASSITRGGPGELFF. The CDR3 coding sequence is TGTGCCAGTAGTATAACCAGGGGTGGTCCCGGGGAGCTGTTTTTT.

The chain employs TRBV7-9 and TRBJ2-5; D is perhaps TRBD1 (6 bases). The V and J ends lost 3 bases and 4 bases respectively, with 15 bases between them. This CDR3 is built from 15 residues. Germline V gene lookup returns CDR1 SEHNR and CDR2 FQNEAQ (reference sequence). CDR3 bases: TGTGCCAGCAGCTTTTATCAGGGGTTGTCAGAGACCCAGTACTTC. As protein: CASSFYQGLSETQYF. The whole variable domain, remainder taken from reference TRBV7-9 and TRBJ2-5, is DTGVSQNPRHKITKRGQNVTFRCDPISEHNRLYWYRQTLGQGPEFLTYFQNEAQLEKSRLLSDRFSAERPKGSFSTLEIQRTEQGDSAMYLCASSFYQGLSETQYFGPGTRLLVL.

The CDR3 DNA is TGTGCCAGCAGTTACTCGAGACAGGGTTACTATGGCTACACCTTC. This sequence encodes CASSYSRQGYYGYTF. The gene calls are TRBV6-5 and TRBJ1-2, with 7 bases aligning to TRBD1. Trimming took 0 bases from V and 3 from J; bases not matched to a gene: 4. The CDR3 spans 15 residues. CDR1 and CDR2 (germline): MNHEY, SVGAGI.

This clone was counted between two and nine times. V and J are TRBV3-1 (or the pseudogene TRBV3-2) and TRBJ1-5; TRBD1 aligns across 9 bases. This CDR3 is 16 amino acids long. Germline V lookup: CDR1 LGHDT, CDR2 YNNKEL (reference sequence). Trimming removed 4 bases from V and 4 bases from J; junction bases left unmatched: 8. Here the CDR3 reads CASSLRGTGPNQPQHF. CDR3 in DNA: TGTGCCAGCAGCCTCAGGGGGACAGGGCCTAATCAGCCCCAGCATTTT.

The rearrangement links TRBV28 to TRBJ1-3, with unresolved D. V dropped 3 bases and J dropped 0 bases, with 12 bases sitting between them. CDR3 length: 16 amino acids. Looked up from germline, CDR1 is MDHEN and CDR2 is SYDVKM. The DNA for the CDR3 is TGTGCCAGCAGTTTTCCCGGCGGAAACTCTGGAAACACCATATATTTT. This sequence encodes CASSFPGGNSGNTIYF. The full variable domain, in which reference TRBV28 and TRBJ1-3 provide the parts outside the CDR3, is DVKVTQSSRYLVKRTGEKVFLECVQDMDHENMFWYRQDPGLGLRLIYFSYDVKMKEKGDIPEGYSVSREKKERFSLILESASTNQTSMYLCASSFPGGNSGNTIYFGEGSWLTVV.

The chain joins TRBV25-1 to TRBJ1-1; D unresolved. Germline V lookup: CDR1 MGHDK, CDR2 SYGVNS. Trimming shortened V by 1 base and J by 5 bases, and 14 bases separated the two germline ends. The CDR3 loop spans 15 amino acids. The CDR3 spells CASSESGKERTEAFF. CDR3 DNA sequence: TGTGCCAGCAGTGAATCCGGGAAGGAGAGGACTGAAGCTTTCTTT. Together with reference TRBV25-1 and TRBJ1-1, the CDR3 gives the full variable domain: EADIYQTPRYLVIGTGKKITLECSQTMGHDKMYWYQQDPGMELHLIHYSYGVNSTEKGDLSSESTVSRIRTEHFPLTLESARPSHTSQYLCASSESGKERTEAFFGQGTRLTVV.

The J gene is TRBJ1-1, the V gene TRBV4-1, with no clear D. Trimming left V 0 bases short and J 11 bases short, with 19 bases between. Per the germline V gene, CDR1 is MGHRA and CDR2 is YSYEKL. The CDR3 has 15 residues. The CDR3 nucleotides read TGCGCCAGCAGCCAAGATCTAACCTTTCGCTTCGGGGCTTTCTTT. Translating gives CASSQDLTFRFGAFF.

This sequence joins TRBV6-5 and TRBJ1-2, with a tentative D call TRBD1 (6 bases). This CDR3 has 15 amino acids. V shed 2 bases and J shed 2 bases, with 12 bases lying between them. Germline CDR1 is MNHEY and CDR2 is SVGAGI. The CDR3 DNA sequence: TGTGCCAGCAGTTACGCATGGGGGGGCAACTATGGCTACACCTTC. Protein: CASSYAWGGNYGYTF.

J is TRBJ1-2 and V is TRBV10-3; TRBD1 might be the D (5 bases). Germline CDR1 and CDR2: ENHRY and SYGVKD. This CDR3 is 13 amino acids long. V dropped 6 bases and J dropped 9 bases, with 17 bases sitting between them. CDR3 protein: CAISSTGTRSYTF. The CDR3, as DNA: TGTGCCATCAGCTCCACCGGGACTAGGAGCTACACCTTC.

The chain joins TRBV5-1 to TRBJ2-5, with D perhaps TRBD2 (5 bases). V was clipped by 4 bases and J by 5 bases, with 6 bases between them. The CDR3 covers 11 residues. CDR1 and CDR2 from the germline V gene are SGHRS and YFSETQ. This CDR3 is CASSGGETQYF. The CDR3 nucleotides are TGCGCCAGCAGCGGCGGGGAGACCCAGTACTTC.

J is TRBJ2-2 and V is TRBV9, with 11 nucleotides matching TRBD2. Losses at the gene ends were 0 bases for V and 7 bases for J; bases not matched to a gene: 2. CDR1 is SGDLS, CDR2 YYNGEE, per germline. The CDR3 totals 15 residues. The CDR3 bases are TGTGCCAGCAGCGTAGATCTAGCGGGGGGCGGGGAGCTGTTTTTT. This translates into CASSVDLAGGGELFF.

V is TRBV6-1 and J is TRBJ1-5; weak D call: TRBD1 (5 bases). The germline CDR1 and CDR2 sequences are MNHNS and SASEGT. The ends were cut back, 0 bases at V and 2 bases at J, with 11 bases in the middle. The CDR3 consists of 16 residues. For the CDR3, the DNA is TGTGCCAGCAGTGAAGCGTGGAGGGGCGGCAATCAGCCCCAGCATTTT. It codes for CASSEAWRGGNQPQHF.

This clone was counted once. The chain links TRBV20-1 to TRBJ2-5, with D possibly being TRBD2 (5 bases). Germline V CDR1 and CDR2: DFQATT, SNEGSKA (reference sequence). The CDR3 length is 13 residues. V was cut by 3 bases and J by 1 base, with 9 bases left in between. The CDR3 nucleotides read TGCAGTGCTAGTATCGGGGTCCAAGAGACCCAGTACTTC. Its translation: CSASIGVQETQYF.

This sequence joins TRBV3-1 (or the pseudogene TRBV3-2) and TRBJ1-1; a possible D gene is TRBD1 (6 bases). Trimming shortened V by 2 bases and J by 3 bases, and 16 bases separated the two germline ends. The CDR3 contains 16 residues. The germline gives CDR1 LGHDT, CDR2 YNNKEL (reference sequence). CDR3 amino acids: CASSQSWGLGDTEAFF. The CDR3, as DNA: TGTGCCAGCAGCCAAAGCTGGGGGCTGGGGGACACTGAAGCTTTCTTT.

V is TRBV19 and J is TRBJ1-5, with D hard to call. Trimming left V 3 bases short and J 3 bases short, with 12 bases between. The CDR3 has 15 amino acids. Germline CDR1 LNHDA, CDR2 SQIVND (reference sequence). The CDR3 sequence is CASSIIMRVNQPQHF. CDR3 DNA: TGTGCCAGTAGTATTATTATGAGGGTCAATCAGCCCCAGCATTTT.

This clone has a single count. The rearrangement links TRBV4-2 to TRBJ2-3, with a weak D call TRBD1 (6 bases). The CDR3 spans 19 residues. CDR1 and CDR2 from the germline V gene are LGHNA and YNFKEQ. Trimming stripped 0 bases from V and 1 base from J, with 20 bases between. CDR3 DNA sequence: TGTGCCAGCAGCCAAGATAGGTTCGCAGCAGGGGCCGGCACAGATACGCAGTATTTT. This translates into CASSQDRFAAGAGTDTQYF.

The rearrangement links TRBV2 to TRBJ2-1, with a tentative D call TRBD1 (5 bases). Germline CDR1 reads SNHLY; CDR2 reads FYNNEI. This CDR3 has 13 amino acids. V was trimmed by 3 bases and J by 9 bases, leaving 12 bases between them. The CDR3 DNA sequence: TGTGCCAGCAGTGAGGGCAGGGTGGGTGAGCAGTTCTTC. Protein sequence: CASSEGRVGEQFF.

DNA for the CDR3: TGTGCCAGTAGTATCTCAGATGCCTACAATGAGCAGTTCTTC. Translating gives CASSISDAYNEQFF. The chain combines TRBV19 with TRBJ2-1; the D is unclear. V lost 3 bases, J lost 2 bases, and 8 bases lay in between. There are 14 residues in the CDR3. From germline, CDR1 is LNHDA and CDR2 SQIVND (reference sequence).

A few counts support this clone. This rearrangement joins TRBV3-1 (or the pseudogene TRBV3-2) to TRBJ2-1, with 12 bases fitting TRBD2. This CDR3 has 15 amino acids. Germline V gene data show CDR1 as LGHDT and CDR2 as YNNKEL (reference sequence). V lost 2 bases to trimming and J lost 4 bases; unmatched junction nucleotides: 0. The CDR3 spells CASSQTSGGYNEQFF. CDR3 DNA sequence: TGTGCCAGCAGCCAAACTAGCGGGGGGTACAATGAGCAGTTCTTC.

The chain employs TRBV6-5 and TRBJ1-2; D gene uncertain. Germline V gene data show CDR1 as MNHEY and CDR2 as SVGAGI. This CDR3 region has 14 residues. Trimming took off 4 bases at V and 4 bases at J, with 13 bases between the two ends. The CDR3 region is CASSSPTVIYGYTF. In DNA, the CDR3 is TGTGCCAGCAGTTCCCCCACAGTGATCTATGGCTACACCTTC.